A single sample is the source of the 24 T cell receptor beta chains below, sequenced in a study of CD8+ T cells in alopecia areata. Following extraction, RNA underwent reverse transcription to cDNA, which served as the sequencing template. Generated by immunoSEQ multiplex PCR, the TCRdb table keeps only in-frame clones and is missing some. The data contain approximately 150,000 clones, about 90% of them singletons. The sequenced sample was CD8+ T cells sorted from blood, obtained at week 0. All receptors come from a human donor with alopecia areata.

The rearrangement uses TRBV11-3 and TRBJ2-1; 9 bases fit TRBD2. The CDR3 contains 17 residues. The ends lost 5 bases at V and 0 bases at J; junction bases unmatched: 8. Germline V gene data show CDR1 as SGHNT and CDR2 as YENEEA. CDR3 protein: CASSPFRSGSSYNEQFF. The CDR3 nucleotides are TGTGCCAGCAGCCCGTTCCGTAGCGGGAGCTCCTACAATGAGCAGTTCTTC.

This clone was observed a single time. This sequence joins TRBV5-1 and TRBJ2-1, with 9 bases fitting TRBD1. V dropped 4 bases and J dropped 5; count of bases not matched to a gene: 10. This CDR3 spans 16 amino acids. Germline assignment: CDR1 SGHRS and CDR2 YFSETQ. The CDR3 nucleotides read TGCGCCAGCAGCGCAATGACAGGGGGATTTGACAATGAGCAGTTCTTC. It translates to CASSAMTGGFDNEQFF.

The chain is built from TRBV7-9 and TRBJ2-1, with D possibly matching TRBD2 (5 bases). CDR1 is SEHNR, CDR2 FQNEAQ, per germline (reference sequence). This CDR3 region has 13 residues. Trimming pared 3 bases from V and 5 bases from J, leaving 8 bases between. Written as DNA, the CDR3 is TGTGCCAGCAGCTTTGAGGGAAACAATGAGCAGTTCTTC. Amino acids: CASSFEGNNEQFF.

This clone was counted between two and nine times. The chain recombines TRBV2 with TRBJ2-1; 7 positions agree with TRBD2. The CDR3 spans 16 residues. Germline V gene sequence: CDR1 SNHLY, CDR2 FYNNEI. Trimming removed 7 bases from V and 4 bases from J; junction bases left unmatched: 13. CDR3 sequence: CASTREGLEVYNEQFF. In nucleotides, the CDR3 is TGTGCCAGCACCAGGGAGGGCTTAGAAGTTTACAATGAGCAGTTCTTC.

This clone appeared a few times. Other DNA sequences in the sample encode the same CDR3. This chain links TRBV27 with TRBJ2-7, with D unresolved. CDR1 MNHEY and CDR2 SMNVEV come from the germline V gene (reference sequence). Trimming removed 5 bases from V and 4 bases from J, with 6 bases in between. This CDR3 is built from 11 residues. This CDR3 is CASSVGYEQYF. CDR3 DNA: TGTGCCAGCAGTGTAGGGTACGAGCAGTACTTC.

The J gene is TRBJ2-3, the V gene TRBV2; D is unclear. V was shortened by 1 base and J by 6 bases, with 5 bases between the two germline ends. This CDR3 comprises 12 residues. Germline CDR1 is SNHLY and CDR2 is FYNNEI. The CDR3 DNA sequence: TGTGCCAGCAGTGAAGACCCGGATACGCAGTATTTT. Translated: CASSEDPDTQYF.

The chain has TRBV27 and TRBJ2-3, with D unclear. Trimming stripped 2 bases from V and 5 bases from J, with 2 bases between. CDR1 and CDR2 from the germline V gene are MNHEY and SMNVEV (reference sequence). The CDR3 spans 11 residues. DNA of the CDR3: TGTGCCAGCAGTTTAAGAGATACGCAGTATTTT. Its protein product is CASSLRDTQYF.

V is TRBV9 and J is TRBJ2-2; TRBD2 aligns across 13 bases. This CDR3 region has 18 residues. The junction had 9 bases not matched to a gene; V was cut back by 3 bases and J by 4 bases. Germline V gives CDR1 SGDLS, CDR2 YYNGEE. The CDR3 coding sequence is TGTGCCAGCAGCGAACAACCGGGACTAGCGGGATTCACCGGGGAGCTGTTTTTT. It codes for CASSEQPGLAGFTGELFF.

The rearrangement joins TRBV6-8 to TRBJ2-6; no reliable D call. Trimming stripped 5 bases from V and 5 bases from J, with 25 bases between. Germline V gene lookup returns CDR1 MNHGY and CDR2 SAAAGT. The CDR3 loop spans 19 amino acids. CDR3 nucleotides: TGTGCCAGCAGTGACGGCTCACGCTCTAACAAAAGTCGGGCCAACGTCCTGACTTTC. It yields the protein CASSDGSRSNKSRANVLTF.

This sequence joins TRBV30 and TRBJ2-1; possible D gene TRBD2, 6 bases. V was trimmed by 0 bases and J by 10 bases, leaving 13 bases between them. CDR1 and CDR2 from the germline V gene are GTSNPN and SVGIG (reference sequence). The CDR3 extends over 13 amino acids. The DNA of the CDR3 is TGTGCCTGGAGTGTTCCAGACGCGGGGGAGCAGTTCTTC. The encoded protein is CAWSVPDAGEQFF.

This chain joins TRBV2 and TRBJ1-4; D might be TRBD1 (5 bases). Trimming left V 7 bases short and J 8 bases short, with 11 bases between. CDR1 and CDR2 from the germline V gene are SNHLY and FYNNEI. The CDR3 contains 12 residues. CDR3 DNA sequence: TGTGCCAGCATGGGACGCCCAGAAAAACTGTTTTTT. It is translated as CASMGRPEKLFF.

V gene TRBV30 combines with J gene TRBJ2-1; a possible D gene is TRBD2 (5 bases). V was trimmed by 3 bases and J by 7 bases, leaving 13 bases between them. The CDR3 runs to 13 residues. Germline CDR1 reads GTSNPN; CDR2 reads SVGIG (reference sequence). CDR3 sequence (DNA): TGTGCCTGGAGACTAGAGGATGTGAATGAGCAGTTCTTC. The encoded protein is CAWRLEDVNEQFF. The entire variable domain, with the rest obtained from reference TRBV30 and TRBJ2-1, is as follows: SQTIHQWPATLVQPVGSPLSLECTVEGTSNPNLYWYRQAAGRGLQLLFYSVGIGQISSEVPQNLSASRPQDRQFILSSKKLLLSDSGFYLCAWRLEDVNEQFFGPGTRLTVL.

This clone was seen only once. The rearrangement uses TRBV7-6 and TRBJ1-4; no clear D gene. This CDR3 is 14 amino acids long. The germline V gene encodes CDR1 SGHVS and CDR2 FNYEAQ. The V end was cut by 1 base, the J end by 0 bases, with 3 bases between. CDR3: CASSLEATNEKLFF. The CDR3 DNA reads TGTGCCAGCAGCTTAGAAGCAACTAATGAAAAACTGTTTTTT.

This chain links TRBV7-9 with TRBJ2-5; tentatively, D is TRBD1 (7 bases). The tail of the sequence fits TRBJ2-7 better, so the J call may be wrong. The germline gives CDR1 SEHNR, CDR2 FQNEAQ (reference sequence). The CDR3 sequence is 14 residues long. CDR3 loop: CASSGRTGSYEQYF. As DNA, the CDR3 is TGTGCCAGCAGCGGGAGGACAGGCTCCTACGAGCAGTACTTC.

This clone has only a few counts. CDR3 bases: TGCAGCGTTGAAGGGGACAACACTGAAGCTTTCTTT. Its protein is CSVEGDNTEAFF. The V gene is TRBV29-1, the J gene TRBJ1-1; a weak D match, TRBD1 (5 bases). This CDR3 contains 12 residues. With 1 base removed from V and 2 bases from J, the gap between germline ends came to 5 bases. Per the germline V gene, CDR1 is SQVTM and CDR2 is ANQGSEA. Full variable domain (outside the CDR3, taken from reference TRBV29-1 and TRBJ1-1): SAVISQKPSRDICQRGTSLTIQCQVDSQVTMMFWYRQQPGQSLTLIATANQGSEATYESGFVIDKFPISRPNLTFSTLTVSNMSPEDSSIYLCSVEGDNTEAFFGQGTRLTVV.

This clone was counted a single time. This chain uses TRBV11-2 with TRBJ2-1; TRBD2 matches 7 bases. Germline CDR1 is SGHAT and CDR2 is FQNNGV. CDR3 size: 15 residues. The V gene end was trimmed by 1 base and the J gene end by 7 bases; junction bases not matched to a gene: 7. The CDR3 region is CASSLGGGQRNEQFF. CDR3 sequence (DNA): TGTGCCAGCAGCTTAGGGGGAGGGCAAAGGAATGAGCAGTTCTTC.

The CDR3, as DNA: TGTGCCAGCAGTGCACCGGGACTAGGAGGCACAGATACGCAGTATTTT. Translating it yields CASSAPGLGGTDTQYF. The genes are TRBV2 and TRBJ2-3, with TRBD2 matching 8 bases. The trim removed 4 bases at V and 1 base at J, leaving 7 bases unmatched. The germline V gene has CDR1 SNHLY and CDR2 FYNNEI. This CDR3 is 16 amino acids long.

V usage is TRBV7-9 and J usage is TRBJ2-7, with D perhaps TRBD1 (6 bases). The germline V gene encodes CDR1 SEHNR and CDR2 FQNEAQ (reference sequence). V lost 0 bases and J lost 2, with 17 bases in between. The CDR3 is 17 amino acids. Here the CDR3 DNA reads TGTGCCAGCAGCTTAGCCCACGTCGGACAGATAACCTACGAGCAGTACTTC. This codes for CASSLAHVGQITYEQYF.

The chain recombines TRBV6-5 with TRBJ2-3; possibly TRBD2 for D (5 bases). The CDR3 loop spans 12 amino acids. The germline V gene encodes CDR1 MNHEY and CDR2 SVGAGI. V lost 11 bases to trimming and J lost 4 bases, with 13 bases between them. CDR3 in DNA: TGTGCCGCCGGGATTGGCGCAGATACGCAGTATTTT. Amino acid sequence: CAAGIGADTQYF.

Only one count was recorded for this clone. V is TRBV7-9 and J is TRBJ2-4, with TRBD2 as a possible D gene (5 bases). Germline CDR1 SEHNR, CDR2 FQNEAQ (reference sequence). This CDR3 comprises 16 residues. The V gene lost 5 bases and the J gene lost 0 bases, with 14 bases spanning the gap. CDR3 residues: CASSPEGGLAKNIQYF. DNA for the CDR3: TGTGCCAGCAGCCCCGAGGGCGGGCTAGCCAAAAACATTCAGTACTTC.

The genes are TRBV9 and TRBJ2-7; 11 bases match TRBD1. V dropped 2 bases and J dropped 2; count of bases not matched to a gene: 3. This CDR3 is 15 amino acids long. Looked up from germline, CDR1 is SGDLS and CDR2 is YYNGEE. The CDR3 DNA sequence: TGTGCCAGCAGCGTCGGGACAGGGGGGACCTACGAGCAGTACTTC. It is translated as CASSVGTGGTYEQYF.

The V and J genes are TRBV19 and TRBJ2-2; D not certain. V was clipped by 8 bases and J by 0 bases, with 10 bases between them. This CDR3 contains 14 residues. The germline V gene encodes CDR1 LNHDA and CDR2 SQIVND (reference sequence). In DNA, the CDR3 is TGTGCCAGTTCTCGACTCTCGAACACCGGGGAGCTGTTTTTT. Protein product: CASSRLSNTGELFF.

This chain joins TRBV29-1 and TRBJ2-5, with 9 bases matching TRBD1. The CDR3 length is 13 residues. The trim removed 1 base at V and 11 bases at J, leaving 8 bases unmatched. From germline, CDR1 is SQVTM and CDR2 ANQGSEA. The CDR3 region has the DNA TGCAGCGTTGAAGGTCGGACAGGGGATGAGCAGTACTTC. Encoded protein: CSVEGRTGDEQYF.

This chain uses TRBV5-1 with TRBJ2-7; 9 nucleotides line up with TRBD1. The CDR3 sequence is 15 residues long. Unmatched junction bases numbered 6, after V lost 5 bases and J lost 0 bases. Germline V gene sequence: CDR1 SGHRS, CDR2 YFSETQ. The CDR3 reads CASRVETGGSYEQYF. The CDR3 DNA sequence: TGCGCCAGCAGGGTTGAGACAGGGGGCTCCTACGAGCAGTACTTC.